A single sample gave rise to the 19 T cell receptor beta chains below, sequenced in a study of blood T cells in healthy people across ages. Through a sample-barcoded 5' primer and a J-beta primer mix, a second PCR was run for roughly 6 to 12 cycles. TCRdb called the 5' RACE reads again in MiXCR, with one record for every CDR3 protein. The table records 1.5 million to 1.8 million distinct CDR3 sequences, about 45% of them present only once. The sequenced material came from blood. The receptors stem from a woman aged 18-29 years in good health.

The V call is TRBV4-3, the J call TRBJ1-2; D is uncertain. The germline V gene has CDR1 LGHNA and CDR2 YSLEER. The CDR3 runs 15 residues. The ends were cut back, 0 bases at V and 11 bases at J, with 19 bases in the middle. CDR3 DNA sequence: TGCGCCAGCAGCCAAGATTCGATGGAGCCCTCCGATTACACCTTC. Translated: CASSQDSMEPSDYTF.

The table lists this clonotype with a few counts. The rearrangement joins TRBV29-1 to TRBJ2-1, with 11 bases lining up with TRBD1. Losses at the gene ends were 7 bases for V and 7 bases for J; bases not matched to a gene: 6. The CDR3 extends over 13 amino acids. Looked up from germline, CDR1 is SQVTM and CDR2 is ANQGSEA. CDR3 sequence (DNA): TGCAGCGGTGGGACAGGGGGGCGGAATGAGCAGTTCTTC. This gives the protein CSGGTGGRNEQFF.

The chain carries TRBV6-2 or TRBV6-3 and TRBJ1-5; D gene ambiguous. The CDR3 runs to 14 residues. Trimming stripped 0 bases from V and 5 bases from J, with 8 bases between. Germline V gives CDR1 MNHEY, CDR2 SVGEGT. The CDR3 DNA follows: TGTGCCAGCAGTTACTCAAGTCAGTATCAGCCCCAGCATTTT. Its protein is CASSYSSQYQPQHF.

This chain joins TRBV14 and TRBJ2-2; 10 bases are a match to TRBD2. The CDR3 spans 19 residues. Losses at the gene ends were 3 bases for V and 2 bases for J; bases not matched to a gene: 12. Germline CDR1 SGHDN, CDR2 FVKESK. The CDR3 coding sequence is TGTGCCAGCAGCCATGCAGGCGGCCTAGCGGGAGCCAACACCGGGGAGCTGTTTTTT. It yields the protein CASSHAGGLAGANTGELFF.

V gene TRBV18 combines with J gene TRBJ2-1, with 10 positions matching TRBD2. This CDR3 spans 16 amino acids. The V and J ends lost 4 bases and 4 bases, in that order; junction bases with no gene match: 7. CDR1 and CDR2 from the germline V gene are KGHSH and LQKENI. The CDR3 bases are TGTGCCAGCTCACTACTTAGCGGGAGGCCTTACAATGAGCAGTTCTTC. This codes for CASSLLSGRPYNEQFF.

This clonotype came up a few times. V gene TRBV7-9 combines with J gene TRBJ2-3; D call uncertain. The V and J ends lost 1 base and 2 bases respectively, with 10 bases between them. Germline V gene lookup returns CDR1 SEHNR and CDR2 FQNEAQ (reference sequence). The CDR3 extends over 15 amino acids. CDR3 nucleotide sequence: TGTGCCAGCAGCTTAGTTGCGGAACCCACAGATACGCAGTATTTT. It yields the protein CASSLVAEPTDTQYF.

This clonotype was seen more than once but under ten times. The chain employs TRBV20-1 and TRBJ2-7; D perhaps matches TRBD2 (6 bases). The germline V and J ends were trimmed by 6 bases and 2 bases, with 17 bases remaining between them. The germline V gene has CDR1 DFQATT and CDR2 SNEGSKA (reference sequence). The CDR3 consists of 14 residues. CDR3 in DNA: TGCAGTGCCCCTCGGGAGACATACGCCTACGAGCAGTACTTC. Translated: CSAPRETYAYEQYF.

V usage is TRBV10-3 and J usage is TRBJ1-1; D gene unclear. The CDR3 consists of 11 residues. V was clipped by 7 bases and J by 1 base, with 4 bases between them. CDR1 is ENHRY, CDR2 SYGVKD, per germline. In DNA, the CDR3 is TGTGCCATCAAGGAGAACACTGAAGCTTTCTTT. This codes for CAIKENTEAFF.

This clonotype has only a few counts. This may arise from a read error, as a much more abundant clone is one base away. The V call is TRBV2, the J call TRBJ1-5; D not resolved. The CDR3 contains 12 residues. The germline V gene has CDR1 SNHLY and CDR2 FYNNEI. V lost 2 bases and J 6 bases, leaving 5 bases between the germline ends. This chain's CDR3 is CASSERVQPQHF. CDR3 nucleotide sequence: TGTGCCAGCAGTGAAAGGGTTCAGCCCCAGCATTTT.

Comment on this clonotype: The germline gene is not matched at one end of the junction; a read error may be the cause. This rearrangement joins TRBV7-9 to TRBJ2-1, with TRBD1 as a possible D gene (6 bases). This CDR3 has 14 amino acids. Germline loops: CDR1 SEHNR, CDR2 FQNEAQ (reference sequence). The CDR3 reads CAGSLGDTYNEQFF. The CDR3 DNA follows: TGTGCCGGCAGCTTAGGGGACACCTACAATGAGCAGTTCTTC.

This chain's CDR3 is CASSPRGHNEQYF. The CDR3 DNA sequence: TGTGCCAGCAGTCCCCGGGGTCACAATGAGCAGTACTTC. The chain couples TRBV27 to TRBJ2-1; tentative D call: TRBD2 (5 bases). The end of the DNA aligns better with TRBJ2-7, so the J call may be wrong. Germline CDR1 and CDR2: MNHEY and SMNVEV (reference sequence). The CDR3 contains 13 residues.

The V and J genes are TRBV12-3 or TRBV12-4 and TRBJ2-7; D is perhaps TRBD1 (6 bases). Trimming shortened V by 5 bases and J by 0 bases, and 11 bases separated the two germline ends. The CDR3 has 14 residues. The CDR3 spells CASSAHRVSYEQYF. CDR3 bases: TGTGCCAGCAGTGCACACAGGGTCTCCTACGAGCAGTACTTC.

The V call is TRBV7-2, the J call TRBJ2-3; TRBD1 is a possible D gene (6 bases). Germline CDR1 reads SGHTA; CDR2 reads FQGNSA. Trimming cost V 2 bases and J 1 base, with 13 bases left between them. The CDR3 runs 16 residues. This chain's CDR3 is CASSLMGAGGTDTQYF. The CDR3 DNA reads TGTGCCAGCAGCTTAATGGGGGCCGGAGGCACAGATACGCAGTATTTT.

V and J are TRBV9 and TRBJ2-1, with TRBD2 matching over 11 bases. The J call may be faulty, since TRBJ2-7 better matches the DNA end. The germline V gene encodes CDR1 SGDLS and CDR2 YYNGEE. The CDR3 covers 16 residues. The CDR3 DNA reads as TGTGCCAGCAGCGTAGCTGGGACTAGCGGATACAATGAGCAGTACTTC. This codes for CASSVAGTSGYNEQYF.

The V and J genes are TRBV4-1 and TRBJ2-7; 8 nucleotides match TRBD2. Germline V lookup: CDR1 MGHRA, CDR2 YSYEKL. This CDR3 spans 15 amino acids. The trim removed 0 bases at V and 7 bases at J, leaving 8 bases unmatched. The DNA of the CDR3 is TGCGCCAGCAGCCAAGATATACTAGCGGCACGGGAGCAGTACTTC. Encoded protein: CASSQDILAAREQYF.

This clonotype was observed once. The gene calls are TRBV7-2 and TRBJ2-5, with 12 positions matching TRBD2. Germline CDR1 SGHTA, CDR2 FQGNSA. The CDR3 sequence is 18 residues long. V trimming: 0 bases; J trimming: 2 bases; junction bases outside the gene matches: 7. CDR3 sequence: CASSLALAGGTTQETQYF. As DNA, the CDR3 is TGTGCCAGCAGCTTAGCACTAGCGGGGGGAACAACACAAGAGACCCAGTACTTC. The whole variable domain, filled in from reference TRBV7-2 and TRBJ2-5, reads GAGVSQSPSNKVTEKGKDVELRCDPISGHTALYWYRQSLGQGLEFLIYFQGNSAPDKSGLPSDRFSAERTGGSVSTLTIQRTQQEDSAVYLCASSLALAGGTTQETQYFGPGTRLLVL.

This chain connects TRBV12-3 or TRBV12-4 to TRBJ2-4; 9 positions agree with TRBD1. Matching the DNA end better, TRBJ2-5 makes the J call doubtful. The CDR3 loop spans 19 amino acids. The CDR3 region is CASSRNRGLSQTSPRTQYF. The CDR3 DNA reads as TGTGCCAGCAGTAGGAACAGGGGGCTCTCACAGACTAGCCCCAGGACCCAGTACTTC.

The V gene is TRBV7-3, the J gene TRBJ2-7; 13 nucleotides agree with TRBD2. The V and J ends lost 5 bases and 7 bases, in that order; junction bases with no gene match: 8. Germline V CDR1 and CDR2: SGHTA, FQGTGA. The CDR3 sequence is 15 residues long. This CDR3 reads CASSPKTSGRHEQYF. For the CDR3, the DNA is TGTGCCAGCAGCCCCAAGACTAGCGGGAGGCATGAGCAGTACTTC.

The chain joins TRBV6-2 or TRBV6-3 to TRBJ1-1; 11 bases match TRBD1. CDR1 is MNHEY and CDR2 is SVGEGT in the germline V gene. Trimming at V came to 5 bases and at J to 3 bases, leaving 11 bases not matched to a gene. The CDR3 runs 17 residues. CDR3 sequence (DNA): TGTGCCAGCAGTCCCCTCGGACAGGGGGCTTCGGACACTGAAGCTTTCTTT. It codes for CASSPLGQGASDTEAFF.